This T cell receptor beta chain was sequenced in a study of blood T cell repertoires in COVID-19. At the level of the study: Samples representing acute and convalescent COVID-19 were sourced from the United States, Italy and Spain. The cDNA or gDNA used as material had been derived from T cells, B-cell-depleted T cells, or PBMCs.

The authors' processing: Estimation of nucleated cell counts relied on the amplification of reference gene primers. The table came from immunoSEQ multiplex PCR; TCRdb's copy has only in-frame clones and leaves some out. The V and J calls and clone size are taken from that table; D and trimming were inferred from the DNA. The sample gives approximately 200,000 clones, over 75% of which show up once; 9.5% to 15% is in the top ten. This clone was recorded only once. The sample holds other DNA sequences that translate to the same CDR3. This sequence was found in a woman in her fifties or sixties with acute or convalescent COVID-19. Sample: peripheral blood.

As DNA, the CDR3 is TGTGCCAGCAGTTTTTCGGGTCAGAACTATGGCTACACCTTC. Protein sequence: CASSFSGQNYGYTF. V and J are TRBV28 and TRBJ1-2; D unclear. V lost 3 bases to trimming and J lost 2 bases, with 10 bases between them. Germline lookup yields CDR1 MDHEN and CDR2 SYDVKM. This CDR3 spans 14 amino acids.